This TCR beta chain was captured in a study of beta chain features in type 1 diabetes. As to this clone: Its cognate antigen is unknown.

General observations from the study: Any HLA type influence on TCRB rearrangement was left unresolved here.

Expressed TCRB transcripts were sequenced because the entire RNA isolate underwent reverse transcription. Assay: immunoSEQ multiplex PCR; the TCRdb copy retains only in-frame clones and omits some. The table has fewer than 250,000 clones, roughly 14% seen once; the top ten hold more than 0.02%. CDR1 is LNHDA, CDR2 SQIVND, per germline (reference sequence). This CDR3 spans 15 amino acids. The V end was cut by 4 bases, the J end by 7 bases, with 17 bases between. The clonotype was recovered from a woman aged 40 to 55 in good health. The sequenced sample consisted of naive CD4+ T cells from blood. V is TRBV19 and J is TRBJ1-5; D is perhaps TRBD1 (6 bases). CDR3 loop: CASSTQRGGRQPQHF. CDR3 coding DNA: TGTGCCAGTAGTACCCAGAGGGGGGGGAGGCAGCCCCAGCATTTT.